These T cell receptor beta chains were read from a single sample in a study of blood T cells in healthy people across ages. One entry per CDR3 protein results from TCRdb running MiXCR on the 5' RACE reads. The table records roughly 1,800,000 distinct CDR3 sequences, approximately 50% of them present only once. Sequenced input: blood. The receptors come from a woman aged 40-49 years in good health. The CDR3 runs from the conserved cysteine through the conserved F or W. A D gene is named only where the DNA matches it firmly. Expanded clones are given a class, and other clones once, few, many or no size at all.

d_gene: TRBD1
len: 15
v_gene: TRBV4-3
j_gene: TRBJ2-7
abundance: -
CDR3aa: CASSQTTGGVDEQYF
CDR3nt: TGCGCCAGCAGCCAGACGACAGGGGGGGTTGACGAGCAGTACTTC

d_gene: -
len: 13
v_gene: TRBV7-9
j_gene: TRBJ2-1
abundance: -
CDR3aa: CASILAQLREQFF
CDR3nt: TGTGCCAGCATCTTAGCGCAGCTTCGGGAGCAGTTCTTC

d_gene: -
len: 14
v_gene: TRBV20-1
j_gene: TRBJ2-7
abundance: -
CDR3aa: CSARVAQGIYEQYF
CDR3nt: TGCAGTGCTAGAGTTGCCCAGGGAATCTACGAGCAGTACTTC

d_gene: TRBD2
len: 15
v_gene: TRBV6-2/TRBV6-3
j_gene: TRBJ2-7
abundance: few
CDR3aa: CASSEPSGGRYEQYF
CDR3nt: TGTGCCAGCAGCGAACCCAGCGGGGGGCGCTACGAGCAGTACTTC

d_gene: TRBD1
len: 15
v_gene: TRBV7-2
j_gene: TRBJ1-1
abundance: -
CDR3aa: CASSLAPGQGAEAFF
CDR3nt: TGTGCCAGCAGCTTAGCCCCGGGACAGGGAGCTGAAGCTTTCTTT

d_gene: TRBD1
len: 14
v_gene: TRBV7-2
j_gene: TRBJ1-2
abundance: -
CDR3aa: CASSKPDRAEGYTF
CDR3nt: TGTGCCAGCAGCAAACCGGACAGGGCGGAGGGCTACACCTTC

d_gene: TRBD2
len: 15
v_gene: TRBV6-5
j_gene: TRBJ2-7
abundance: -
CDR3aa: CAGSSAGGGAYEQYF
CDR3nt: TGTGCCGGCAGTTCGGCGGGCGGGGGTGCCTACGAGCAGTACTTC

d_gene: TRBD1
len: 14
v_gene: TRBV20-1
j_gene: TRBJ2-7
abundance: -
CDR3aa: CSAMVEGQGYEQYF
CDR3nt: TGCAGTGCTATGGTGGAGGGACAGGGATACGAGCAGTACTTC

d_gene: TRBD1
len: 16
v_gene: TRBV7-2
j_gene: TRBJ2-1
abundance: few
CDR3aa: CASSLEGAGWRNEQFF
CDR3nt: TGTGCCAGCAGCTTAGAGGGGGCAGGGTGGAGGAATGAGCAGTTCTTC

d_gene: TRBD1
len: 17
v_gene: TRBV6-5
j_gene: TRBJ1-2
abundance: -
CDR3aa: CASIKYPGTGDKGGYTF
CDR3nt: TGTGCCAGCATTAAGTATCCCGGGACAGGGGACAAGGGCGGCTACACCTTC

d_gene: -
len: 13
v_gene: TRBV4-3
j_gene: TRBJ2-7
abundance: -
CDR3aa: CASSQGKGDEQYF
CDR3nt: TGCGCCAGCAGCCAAGGAAAAGGGGACGAGCAGTACTTC

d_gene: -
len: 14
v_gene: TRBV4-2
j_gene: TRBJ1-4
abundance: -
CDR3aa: CASSQDTGWVKLFF
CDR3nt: TGTGCCAGCAGCCAAGATACAGGGTGGGTAAAACTGTTTTTT

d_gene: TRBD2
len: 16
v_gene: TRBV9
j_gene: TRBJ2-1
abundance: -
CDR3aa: CASSVDERGGHNEQFF
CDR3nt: TGTGCCAGCAGCGTAGACGAGCGGGGGGGCCATAATGAGCAGTTCTTC

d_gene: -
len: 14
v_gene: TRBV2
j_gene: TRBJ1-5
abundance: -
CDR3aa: CASRDDGSNQPQHF
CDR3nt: TGTGCCAGCAGGGACGACGGGAGCAATCAGCCCCAGCATTTT

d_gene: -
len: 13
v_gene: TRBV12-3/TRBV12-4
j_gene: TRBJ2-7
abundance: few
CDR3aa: CASSCGNTYEQYF
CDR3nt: TGTGCCAGCAGTTGTGGGAACACCTACGAGCAGTACTTC

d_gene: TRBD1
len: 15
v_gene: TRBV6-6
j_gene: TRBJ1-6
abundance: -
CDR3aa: CASSRTGTVNSPLHF
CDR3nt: TGTGCCAGCAGTCGCACCGGGACAGTGAATTCACCCCTCCACTTT

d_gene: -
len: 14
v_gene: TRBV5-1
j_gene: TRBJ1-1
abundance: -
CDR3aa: CASSRNPPNTEAFF
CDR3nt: TGCGCCAGCAGCAGAAACCCACCGAACACTGAAGCTTTCTTT

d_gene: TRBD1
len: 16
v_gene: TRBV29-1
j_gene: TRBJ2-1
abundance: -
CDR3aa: CSIQKGQGASYNEQFF
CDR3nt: TGCAGCATACAAAAGGGACAGGGAGCATCCTACAATGAGCAGTTCTTC

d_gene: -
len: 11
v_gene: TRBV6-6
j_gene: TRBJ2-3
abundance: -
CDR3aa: CANQSTDTQYF
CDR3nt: TGTGCCAACCAATCCACAGATACGCAGTATTTT

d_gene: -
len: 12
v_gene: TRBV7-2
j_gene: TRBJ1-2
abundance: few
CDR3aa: CASSYRQSGYTF
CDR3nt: TGTGCCAGCAGCTACCGACAATCTGGCTACACCTTC

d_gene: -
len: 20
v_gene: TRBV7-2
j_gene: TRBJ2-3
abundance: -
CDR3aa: CASSLGVKGAGGQRKDTQYF
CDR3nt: TGTGCCAGCAGCTTAGGGGTAAAGGGGGCGGGGGGCCAACGGAAAGATACGCAGTATTTT

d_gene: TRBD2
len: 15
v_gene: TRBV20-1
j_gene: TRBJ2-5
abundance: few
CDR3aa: CSARPLAGVQETQYF
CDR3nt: TGCAGTGCTAGGCCCCTAGCGGGGGTCCAAGAGACCCAGTACTTC

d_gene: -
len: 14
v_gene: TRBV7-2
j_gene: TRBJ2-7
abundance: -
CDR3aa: CASSSRVSSGEQYF
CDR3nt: TGTGCCAGCAGCTCCCGAGTCAGTAGTGGTGAGCAGTACTTC

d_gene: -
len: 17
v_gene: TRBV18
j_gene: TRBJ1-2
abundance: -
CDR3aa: CASSLRALTGFNYGYTF
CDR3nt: TGTGCCAGCTCCCTCCGAGCCCTCACAGGGTTCAACTATGGCTACACCTTC

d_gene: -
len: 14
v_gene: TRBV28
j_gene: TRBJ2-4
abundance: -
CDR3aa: CASSLGPAVNIQYF
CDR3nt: TGTGCCAGCAGTTTGGGTCCGGCCGTAAACATTCAGTACTTC

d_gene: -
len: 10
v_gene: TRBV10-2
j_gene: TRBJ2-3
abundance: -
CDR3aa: CAPISETQYF
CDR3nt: TGCGCCCCTATCTCGGAAACGCAGTATTTT

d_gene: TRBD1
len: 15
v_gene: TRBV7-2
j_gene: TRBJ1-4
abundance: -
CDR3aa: CASSLYRGANEKLFF
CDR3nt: TGTGCCAGCAGCCTCTACAGGGGCGCTAATGAAAAACTGTTTTTT

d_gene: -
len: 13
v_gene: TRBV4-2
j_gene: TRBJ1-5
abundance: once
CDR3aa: CVSSQDGYQPQHF
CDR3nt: TGTGTCAGCAGCCAAGATGGGTATCAGCCCCAGCATTTT

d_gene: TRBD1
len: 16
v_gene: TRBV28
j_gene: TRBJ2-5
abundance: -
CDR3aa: CASSPLGQGRQETQYF
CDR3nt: TGTGCCAGCAGTCCCCTCGGACAGGGAAGGCAAGAGACCCAGTACTTC

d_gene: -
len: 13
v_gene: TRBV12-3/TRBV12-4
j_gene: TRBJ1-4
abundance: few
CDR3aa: CASSLARDEKLFF
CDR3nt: TGTGCCAGCAGTTTAGCGCGGGACGAAAAACTGTTTTTT

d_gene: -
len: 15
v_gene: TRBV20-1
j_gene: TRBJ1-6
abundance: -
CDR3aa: CSHEGGQSLGSPLHF
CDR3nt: TGCAGTCACGAAGGAGGGCAGTCCCTAGGCTCACCCCTCCACTTT

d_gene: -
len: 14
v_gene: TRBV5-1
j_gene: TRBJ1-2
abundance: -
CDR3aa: CASTSPGRDYGYTF
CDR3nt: TGCGCCAGCACGTCTCCGGGCCGAGACTATGGCTACACCTTC

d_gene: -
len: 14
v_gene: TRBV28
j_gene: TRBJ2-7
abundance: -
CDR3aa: CASSFENPLYEQYF
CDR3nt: TGTGCCAGCAGTTTCGAAAATCCTTTGTACGAGCAGTACTTC

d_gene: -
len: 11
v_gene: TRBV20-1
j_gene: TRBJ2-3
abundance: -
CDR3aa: CSASREDTQYF
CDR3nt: TGCAGTGCTAGTCGGGAAGATACGCAGTATTTT

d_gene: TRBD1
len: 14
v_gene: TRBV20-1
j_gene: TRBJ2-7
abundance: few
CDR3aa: CSARSRDRYYEQYF
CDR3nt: TGCAGTGCTAGATCTCGGGACAGGTACTACGAGCAGTACTTC

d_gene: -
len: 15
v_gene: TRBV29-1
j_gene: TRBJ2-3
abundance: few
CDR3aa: CSVEFIGLPLSTQYF
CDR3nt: TGCAGCGTTGAATTTATCGGTCTCCCACTCAGTACGCAGTATTTT

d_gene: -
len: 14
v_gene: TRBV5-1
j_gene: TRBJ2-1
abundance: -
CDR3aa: CASSLEGPRNEQFF
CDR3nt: TGCGCCAGCAGCTTGGAGGGACCCCGCAATGAGCAGTTCTTC

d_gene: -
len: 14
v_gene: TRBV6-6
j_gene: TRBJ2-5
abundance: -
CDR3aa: CASSYIDSQETQYF
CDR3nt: TGTGCCAGCAGTTACATCGACAGCCAAGAGACCCAGTACTTC

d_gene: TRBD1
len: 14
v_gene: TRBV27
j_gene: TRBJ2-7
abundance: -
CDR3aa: CASSPRDRGDEQYF
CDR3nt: TGTGCCAGCAGTCCCCGGGACAGGGGGGACGAGCAGTACTTC

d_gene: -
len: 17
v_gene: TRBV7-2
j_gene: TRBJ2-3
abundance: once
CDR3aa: CASSFSGFFFRTDTQYF
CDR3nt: TGTGCCAGCAGTTTCAGCGGGTTTTTTTTCCGCACAGATACGCAGTATTTT

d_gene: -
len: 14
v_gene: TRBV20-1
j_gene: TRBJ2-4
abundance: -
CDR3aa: CSAPGTPAKNIQYF
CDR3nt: TGCAGTGCTCCTGGGACGCCGGCCAAAAACATTCAGTACTTC

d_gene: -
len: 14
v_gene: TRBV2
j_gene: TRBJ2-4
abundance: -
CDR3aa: CASSETRAGNIQYF
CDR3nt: TGTGCCAGCAGTGAAACCAGGGCGGGGAACATTCAGTACTTC